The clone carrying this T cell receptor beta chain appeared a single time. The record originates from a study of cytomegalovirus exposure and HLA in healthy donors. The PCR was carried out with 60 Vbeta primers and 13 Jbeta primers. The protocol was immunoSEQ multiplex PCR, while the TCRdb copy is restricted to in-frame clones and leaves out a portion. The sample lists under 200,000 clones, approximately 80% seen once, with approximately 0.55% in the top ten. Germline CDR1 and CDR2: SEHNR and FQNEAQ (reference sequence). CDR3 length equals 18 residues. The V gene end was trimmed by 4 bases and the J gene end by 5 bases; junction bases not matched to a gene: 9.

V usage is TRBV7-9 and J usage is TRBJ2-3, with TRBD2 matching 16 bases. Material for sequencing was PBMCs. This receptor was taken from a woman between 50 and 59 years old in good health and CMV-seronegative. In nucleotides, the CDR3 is TGTGCCAGCAGCTCCGCCGGGACTAGCGGGGGGGCGGGAGATACGCAGTATTTT. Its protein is CASSSAGTSGGAGDTQYF.